Following are 30 T cell receptor beta chains from one sample sequenced in a study of blood T cells in healthy people across ages. The authors ran a second PCR of 7 to 11 cycles using a sample-barcoded 5' primer and a J-beta primer mix. TCRdb itself ran the 5' RACE reads through MiXCR, one entry per CDR3 protein. The sample carries 550,000 to 600,000 distinct CDR3 sequences, roughly 48% recorded once. The sample was blood. The receptors derive from an elderly man in good health.

J is TRBJ2-1 and V is TRBV20-1; 11 bases are a match to TRBD2. This CDR3 has 14 amino acids. J was trimmed by 8 bases and V by 3 bases; bases with no gene match: 6. Germline-derived CDR1 and CDR2 are DFQATT and SNEGSKA (reference sequence). DNA of the CDR3: TGCAGTGCTAGTAATAGCGGGGGGGCAGATGAGCAGTTCTTC. It codes for CSASNSGGADEQFF.

The chain couples TRBV28 to TRBJ1-6; tentatively, D is TRBD1 (6 bases). The ends were cut back, 3 bases at V and 6 bases at J, with 12 bases in the middle. The CDR3 has 15 residues. CDR1 MDHEN and CDR2 SYDVKM come from the germline V gene. CDR3 bases: TGTGCCAGCAGTTTGTCGGGGGCGGGTAATTCACCCCTCCACTTT. Translating gives CASSLSGAGNSPLHF.

On this clonotype: The final CDR3 position lacks the conserved phenylalanine or tryptophan, pointing to a likely read error. Because the CDR3's place on the DNA is in doubt, the DNA is left out and the CDR3 is given as listed by TCRdb. This chain's CDR3 is CASSLLGTSGGAKNEQFI. The chain recombines TRBV7-3 with TRBJ2-1; the D call of TRBD2 is as the table states it, not checked on the DNA. Germline V gene lookup returns CDR1 SGHTA and CDR2 FQGTGA. The CDR3 is 18 residues long, ends included.

This clonotype has only a few counts. CDR3 in amino acids: CAIGPPGASEGNEQFF. The DNA of the CDR3 is TGTGCCATCGGCCCACCCGGGGCTAGCGAGGGCAATGAGCAGTTCTTC. The chain is built from TRBV10-3 and TRBJ2-1; D may be TRBD2 (6 bases). This CDR3 has 16 amino acids. CDR1 is ENHRY and CDR2 is SYGVKD in the germline V gene. V lost 8 bases and J 6 bases, leaving 23 bases between the germline ends.

The chain joins TRBV29-1 to TRBJ1-1; unclear D gene. Germline CDR1 and CDR2: SQVTM and ANQGSEA. V gave up 5 bases and J gave up 3 bases, with 13 bases separating them. The CDR3 has 13 amino acids. For the CDR3, the DNA is TGCAGCGTTCGTCCACAGAGGGACACTGAAGCTTTCTTT. Its translation: CSVRPQRDTEAFF.

Comment on this clonotype: This may arise from a read error, as a much more abundant clone is one base away. V gene TRBV7-9 combines with J gene TRBJ2-7, with TRBD2 matching over 11 bases. Germline V CDR1 and CDR2: SEHNR, FQNEAQ (reference sequence). The CDR3 contains 14 residues. Written as DNA, the CDR3 is TGTTCCAGCAGCTTACTAGCGGGAGCTTACGAGCAGTACTTC. It encodes CSSSLLAGAYEQYF.

A note on this clonotype: One end of the junction is discordant with germline, which a read error may explain. The rearrangement joins TRBV13 to TRBJ1-1, with a tentative D call TRBD1 (6 bases). The CDR3 length is 14 residues. CDR1 and CDR2 from the germline V gene are PRHDT and FYEKMQ (reference sequence). CDR3 residues: CASSRGTVKTEAFF. The CDR3 region has the DNA TGTGCCAGCAGCAGGGGGACCGTGAAGACTGAAGCTTTCTTT. Complete variable domain (other parts from reference TRBV13 and TRBJ1-1): AAGVIQSPRHLIKEKRETATLKCYPIPRHDTVYWYQQGPGQDPQFLISFYEKMQSDKGSIPDRFSAQQFSDYHSELNMSSLELGDSALYFCASSRGTVKTEAFFGQGTRLTVV.

The CDR3 DNA reads as TGCGCCAGCAGCCAAGAAAGCCGGACAGGGAGTTCACCCCTCCACTTT. Residues: CASSQESRTGSSPLHF. The chain is built from TRBV4-3 and TRBJ1-6; 8 bases map to TRBD1. V lost 0 bases, J lost 9 bases, and 7 bases stayed unmatched. CDR1 is LGHNA, CDR2 YSLEER, per germline. This CDR3 comprises 16 residues.

This clonotype was recorded a few times. The chain links TRBV3-1 to TRBJ1-2; the D is unclear. The CDR3 loop spans 15 amino acids. Germline CDR1 and CDR2: LGHDT and YNNKEL (reference sequence). Between the trimmed V and J ends, which lost 4 bases and 1 base, there was a span of 13 bases. This CDR3 reads CASSPVVKLNYGYTF. The CDR3 DNA follows: TGTGCCAGCAGCCCCGTCGTTAAACTTAACTATGGCTACACCTTC. Looking up the rest from reference TRBV3-1 and TRBJ1-2 gives the full variable domain: DTAVSQTPKYLVTQMGNDKSIKCEQNLGHDTMYWYKQDSKKFLKIMFSYNNKELIINETVPNRFSPKSPDKAHLNLHINSLELGDSAVYFCASSPVVKLNYGYTFGSGTRLTVV.

The CDR3 nucleotides are TGCGCCAGCAGCTTGGACGGGGGCAATGAGCAGTTCTTC. It encodes CASSLDGGNEQFF. The rearrangement uses TRBV5-1 and TRBJ2-1; maybe TRBD2 (6 bases). This CDR3 region has 13 residues. The V end lost 0 bases, the J end lost 6 bases, and 7 bases lay between the germline ends. Germline loops: CDR1 SGHRS, CDR2 YFSETQ.

The chain has TRBV14 and TRBJ2-3; TRBD1 matches at 9 bases. Germline values: CDR1 SGHDN, CDR2 FVKESK. CDR3 size: 16 residues. J was trimmed by 1 base and V by 4 bases; bases with no gene match: 6. CDR3 nucleotides: TGTGCCAGCAGCCGAGGCCGGGACAGGGGCACAGATACGCAGTATTTT. It codes for CASSRGRDRGTDTQYF. Variable domain in full (rest from reference TRBV14 and TRBJ2-3): EAGVTQFPSHSVIEKGQTVTLRCDPISGHDNLYWYRRVMGKEIKFLLHFVKESKQDESGMPNNRFLAERTGGTYSTLKVQPAELEDSGVYFCASSRGRDRGTDTQYFGPGTRLTVL.

The V call is TRBV6-2 or TRBV6-3, the J call TRBJ2-3, with 9 positions matching TRBD1. Germline CDR1 MNHEY, CDR2 SVGEGT. Trimming removed 7 bases from V and 4 bases from J; junction bases left unmatched: 9. The CDR3 length is 15 residues. The CDR3 DNA follows: TGTGCCAGCAACCACAGGGGGCTTCAGGCAGATACGCAGTATTTT. Its protein product is CASNHRGLQADTQYF.

The rearrangement joins TRBV20-1 to TRBJ1-2; 8 bases map to TRBD1. The CDR3 runs to 12 residues. Trimming cost V 3 bases and J 7 bases; bases outside gene matches: 4. Germline lookup yields CDR1 DFQATT and CDR2 SNEGSKA (reference sequence). CDR3 region: CSARITGGGYTF. CDR3 bases: TGCAGTGCTAGGATCACAGGGGGTGGCTACACCTTC.

V and J are TRBV7-2 and TRBJ1-1; D is undetermined. Germline V gene sequence: CDR1 SGHTA, CDR2 FQGNSA. The CDR3 length is 14 residues. The V end lost 6 bases, the J end lost 3 bases, and 14 bases lay between the germline ends. The CDR3 protein is CASSFRELDTEAFF. The CDR3, as DNA: TGTGCCAGCAGTTTTAGGGAGTTGGACACTGAAGCTTTCTTT.

The chain links TRBV20-1 to TRBJ2-7; 8 bases are a match to TRBD2. J gave up 3 bases and V 1 base, and 5 bases lay outside the gene matches. The germline gives CDR1 DFQATT, CDR2 SNEGSKA (reference sequence). This CDR3 has 14 amino acids. For the CDR3, the DNA is TGCAGTGCTAGAGCAGGCGGGGGGAACTACGAGCAGTACTTC. It encodes CSARAGGGNYEQYF.

The chain employs TRBV6-5 and TRBJ1-2, with D maybe TRBD1 (5 bases). V was clipped by 3 bases and J by 2 bases, with 13 bases between them. This CDR3 contains 15 residues. Germline V gene sequence: CDR1 MNHEY, CDR2 SVGAGI. The CDR3 loop is CASSYGGTANYGYTF. CDR3 DNA sequence: TGTGCCAGCAGTTATGGCGGGACGGCAAACTATGGCTACACCTTC.

This clonotype came up a few times. In DNA form, the CDR3 reads TGTGCCAGCAGCCAAGCAGCTAGCACAGATACGCAGTATTTT. It translates to CASSQAASTDTQYF. The rearrangement links TRBV4-2 to TRBJ2-3; no reliable D call. V was cut by 1 base and J by 0 bases, with 5 bases left in between. The CDR3 extends over 14 amino acids. Germline V gene sequence: CDR1 LGHNA, CDR2 YNFKEQ.

This clonotype was observed many times. This could be a read error, since a much larger clone is one nucleotide away. The V call is TRBV6-1, the J call TRBJ2-3; TRBD2 matches 9 bases. Germline loops: CDR1 MNHNS, CDR2 SASEGT. The CDR3 sequence is 18 residues long. With V trimmed by 4 bases and J by 0 bases, 11 bases remained unmatched. The CDR3 protein is CASSVGTSTAASTDTQYF. CDR3 DNA: TGTGCCAGCAGTGTCGGGACTAGCACCGCGGCTAGCACAGATACGCAGTATTTT.

This clonotype was picked up a small number of times. This chain joins TRBV20-1 and TRBJ1-1; D call uncertain. This CDR3 is 11 amino acids long. V was shortened by 3 bases and J by 7 bases, with 9 bases between the two germline ends. Germline lookup yields CDR1 DFQATT and CDR2 SNEGSKA (reference sequence). The CDR3 DNA reads TGCAGTGCTAGTGGCCAGATTGAAGCTTTCTTT. Translating it yields CSASGQIEAFF.

The rearrangement uses TRBV4-1 and TRBJ2-1; 8 nucleotides line up with TRBD1. Germline V gives CDR1 MGHRA, CDR2 YSYEKL. This CDR3 is 13 amino acids long. The V and J ends lost 0 bases and 15 bases, in that order; junction bases with no gene match: 7. The CDR3 bases are TGCGCCAGCAGCCAAGATGCTGGGACAGGTGTGTTCTTC. Translation gives CASSQDAGTGVFF.

This clonotype was seen at least ten times. This rearrangement joins TRBV6-5 to TRBJ1-6; possible D gene TRBD1, 5 bases. V lost 2 bases to trimming and J lost 7 bases, with 9 bases between them. CDR1 and CDR2 from the germline V gene are MNHEY and SVGAGI. CDR3 length: 14 amino acids. CDR3 residues: CASSYGAANSPLHF. CDR3 bases: TGTGCCAGCAGTTACGGGGCAGCGAATTCACCCCTCCACTTT.

V usage is TRBV9 and J usage is TRBJ1-6, with D maybe TRBD1 (6 bases). Germline values: CDR1 SGDLS, CDR2 YYNGEE. V was pared by 0 bases and J by 11 bases, with 15 bases between. The CDR3 runs to 15 residues. The CDR3: CASSVEGQGTAPLHF. As DNA, the CDR3 is TGTGCCAGCAGCGTAGAGGGCCAGGGGACTGCACCCCTCCACTTT.

CDR3 sequence (DNA): TGCGCCAGCAGCCAAGACGGGTCGGCAGCTACCGGGGAGCTGTTTTTT. This codes for CASSQDGSAATGELFF. The V call is TRBV4-3, the J call TRBJ2-2; no clear D. CDR3 length: 16 amino acids. From germline, CDR1 is LGHNA and CDR2 YSLEER. Between the trimmed V and J ends, which lost 0 bases and 5 bases, there was a span of 13 bases.

This clonotype occurred a few times. A junction end diverges from the germline sequence, so it may reflect a read error. The chain has TRBV29-1 and TRBJ2-1; no reliable D call. CDR3 length: 11 residues. Looked up from germline, CDR1 is SQVTM and CDR2 is ANQGSEA. CDR3 loop: CSVVSYSEQFF. CDR3 DNA: TGCAGCGTTGTGAGCTACAGTGAGCAGTTCTTC.

This clonotype was counted only a few times. V gene TRBV7-9 combines with J gene TRBJ2-7; 15 bases align to TRBD2. V trimming: 3 bases; J trimming: 5 bases; junction bases outside the gene matches: 8. The length of the CDR3 is 17 residues. CDR1 SEHNR and CDR2 FQNEAQ come from the germline V gene (reference sequence). DNA of the CDR3: TGTGCCAGCAGCTTGGGACTAGCGGGAGGCCTCTTCCACGAGCAGTACTTC. It is translated as CASSLGLAGGLFHEQYF.

This CDR3 is CSAGTLSATFGNTIYF. CDR3 nucleotide sequence: TGCAGTGCTGGGACCCTCTCAGCAACATTTGGAAACACCATATATTTT. V usage is TRBV20-1 and J usage is TRBJ1-3; a possible D gene is TRBD1 (5 bases). Germline loops: CDR1 DFQATT, CDR2 SNEGSKA (reference sequence). Trimming removed 5 bases from V and 3 bases from J, with 20 bases in between. The CDR3 sequence is 16 residues long.

V and J are TRBV27 and TRBJ1-6; D uncertain. This CDR3 has 15 residues. V lost 9 bases and J 8 bases, leaving 20 bases between the germline ends. From germline, CDR1 is MNHEY and CDR2 SMNVEV (reference sequence). CDR3 sequence reads: CARIHRHNLDSPLHF. CDR3 sequence (DNA): TGTGCCAGGATCCATCGGCATAATTTGGATTCACCCCTCCACTTT.

Concerning this clonotype: Germline and junction disagree at one end, which may indicate a read error. The chain recombines TRBV5-1 with TRBJ2-2; D ambiguous. This CDR3 has 16 residues. Germline V gene sequence: CDR1 SGHRS, CDR2 YFSETQ. CDR3 loop: CASSKLPRENTEELFF. CDR3 nucleotides: TGCGCCAGCAGTAAGCTACCAAGAGAAAACACCGAGGAGCTGTTTTTT.

Of note for this clonotype: Given a much more abundant clone one base away, this may be a read error. The chain combines TRBV6-5 with TRBJ1-5, with D possibly being TRBD1 (5 bases). Germline assignment: CDR1 MNHEY and CDR2 SVGAGI. This CDR3 comprises 13 residues. V lost 8 bases and J lost 2, with 10 bases in between. CDR3 amino acids: CASGRGGNQPQHF. The CDR3 DNA reads as TGTGCCAGCGGGAGGGGTGGCAATCAGCCCCAGCATTTT.

The chain employs TRBV7-2 and TRBJ1-1; D is perhaps TRBD1 (5 bases). Germline lookup yields CDR1 SGHTA and CDR2 FQGNSA. The CDR3 extends over 13 amino acids. The germline V and J ends were trimmed by 7 bases and 5 bases, with 14 bases remaining between them. The CDR3: CASNLSRGTEAFF. In DNA form, the CDR3 reads TGTGCCAGCAACCTCAGCCGGGGGACTGAAGCTTTCTTT. The whole variable domain, remainder taken from reference TRBV7-2 and TRBJ1-1, is GAGVSQSPSNKVTEKGKDVELRCDPISGHTALYWYRQSLGQGLEFLIYFQGNSAPDKSGLPSDRFSAERTGGSVSTLTIQRTQQEDSAVYLCASNLSRGTEAFFGQGTRLTVV.